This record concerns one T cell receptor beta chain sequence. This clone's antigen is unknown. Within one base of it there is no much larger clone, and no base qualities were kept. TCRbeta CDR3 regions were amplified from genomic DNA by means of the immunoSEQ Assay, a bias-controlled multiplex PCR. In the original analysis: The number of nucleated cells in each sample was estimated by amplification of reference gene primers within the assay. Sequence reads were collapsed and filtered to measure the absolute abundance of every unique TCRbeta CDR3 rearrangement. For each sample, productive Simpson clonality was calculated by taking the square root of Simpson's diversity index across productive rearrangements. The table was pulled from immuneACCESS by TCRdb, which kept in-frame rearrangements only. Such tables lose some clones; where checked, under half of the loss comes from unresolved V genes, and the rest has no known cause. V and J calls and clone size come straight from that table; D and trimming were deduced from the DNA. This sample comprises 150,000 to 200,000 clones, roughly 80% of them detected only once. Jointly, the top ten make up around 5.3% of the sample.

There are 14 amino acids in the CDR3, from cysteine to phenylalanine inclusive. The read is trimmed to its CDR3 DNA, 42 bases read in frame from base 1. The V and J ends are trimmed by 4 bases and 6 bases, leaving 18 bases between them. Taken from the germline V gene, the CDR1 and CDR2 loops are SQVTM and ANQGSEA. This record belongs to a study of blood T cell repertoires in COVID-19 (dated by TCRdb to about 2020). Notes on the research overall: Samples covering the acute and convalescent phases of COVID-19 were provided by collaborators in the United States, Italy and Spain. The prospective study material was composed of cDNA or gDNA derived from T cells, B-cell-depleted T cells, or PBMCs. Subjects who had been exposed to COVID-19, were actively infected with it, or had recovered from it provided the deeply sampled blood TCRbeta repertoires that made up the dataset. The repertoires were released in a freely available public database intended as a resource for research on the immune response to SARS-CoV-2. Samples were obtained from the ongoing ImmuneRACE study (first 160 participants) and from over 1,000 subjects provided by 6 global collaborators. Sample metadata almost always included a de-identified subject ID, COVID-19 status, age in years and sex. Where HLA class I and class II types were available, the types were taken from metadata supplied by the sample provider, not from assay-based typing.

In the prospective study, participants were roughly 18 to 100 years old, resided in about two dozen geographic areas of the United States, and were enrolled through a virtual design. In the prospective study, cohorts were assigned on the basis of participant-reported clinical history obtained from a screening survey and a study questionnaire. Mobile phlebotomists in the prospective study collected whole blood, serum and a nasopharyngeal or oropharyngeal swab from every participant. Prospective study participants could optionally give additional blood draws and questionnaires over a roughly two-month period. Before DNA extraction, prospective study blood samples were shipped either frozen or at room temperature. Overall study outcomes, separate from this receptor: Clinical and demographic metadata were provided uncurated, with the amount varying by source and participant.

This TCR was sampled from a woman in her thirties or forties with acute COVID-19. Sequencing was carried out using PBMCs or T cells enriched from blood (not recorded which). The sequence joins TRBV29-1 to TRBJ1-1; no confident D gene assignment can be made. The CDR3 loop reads CSVGFGRAGAEAFF. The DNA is TGCAGCGTTGGTTTTGGGAGGGCCGGGGCTGAAGCTTTCTTT.